This T cell receptor beta chain is drawn from a study of T-cell reconstitution after alpha-beta-depleted transplantation in children. Findings of the study overall: Expanded clones from the graft, numbering several hundred, reportedly supplied alpha-beta T cells about two months after transplant. T-cell numbers and diversity one year post-transplant derived largely from freshly generated T cells. Some patients' high day-60 TCRbeta diversity was attributed to recipient cells surviving conditioning.

Unique molecular identifiers were used to barcode this TCRbeta library. TCRdb re-derived calls from the PCR reads in MiXCR, one entry per CDR3 protein. Of around 190,000 distinct CDR3 sequences listed, approximately 7% are singletons. Deletions cut 6 bases from V and 4 bases from J, with 11 bases between. Germline values: CDR1 SGHTA, CDR2 FQGNSA. The CDR3 has 13 amino acids. This clonotype occurred many times. Its specificity is not known. The starting material was PBMCs, obtained before TCRalphabeta/CD19-depleted stem cell transplant. The TCR originated in a boy aged 2 to 9 with acute lymphoblastic leukemia, due to receive a stem cell transplant. This chain uses TRBV7-2 with TRBJ2-3, with D unresolved. CDR3 nucleotides: TGTGCCAGCAGGTCAGATAACTCAGATACGCAGTATTTT. Translated, it gives CASRSDNSDTQYF.